Each of the 6 T cell receptor beta chains below was sequenced from the same sample in a study of vaccination and CD4 T cells after COVID-19 (dated by TCRdb to between 2021 and 2024). These receptors lack a known antigen. The time point label corresponds to: late sampling 161 to 241 days after vaccination in three convalescent patients. This specimen's treatment or condition label, per the study, means: roughly 10-day PBMC culture with coronavirus spike peptide pools or control peptides (ViraFEST assay). The protocol used for the library was PCR. Sequencer: Illumina iSeq 100. TCR sequencing of DNA from cultured CD4+ T cells used the Oncomine TCR Beta short-read assay at the Johns Hopkins FTIC core. The public reads were reanalyzed by TCRdb: fastp trimming at Q25, MiXCR alignment, in-frame beta chains only. Rows are combined by CDR3 protein, so each entry shows the most common genes and DNA. The sample table records around 16,000 distinct CDR3 sequences; about half of these occur just once. The ten largest clones capture about a sixth of the sample.

The material sequenced was CD4+ T cells from blood, cultured in vitro, taken about 7 months after SARS-CoV-2 vaccination. Receptors were obtained from a human donor who had recovered from COVID-19.

J is TRBJ2-3 and V is TRBV7-2; 11 nucleotides align to TRBD2. The V gene's germline CDR1 is SGHTA and CDR2 FQGNSA. Trimming removed 5 bases from V and 6 bases from J; junction bases left unmatched: 7. The CDR3 is 15 residues long. CDR3 coding DNA: TGTGCCAGCAGCCTACAAGTAGCGGGAGGGGATACGCAGTATTTT. It codes for CASSLQVAGGDTQYF.

There are a few counts of this clonotype. The chain couples TRBV6-5 to TRBJ2-1; 12 bases are a match to TRBD2. The CDR3 consists of 14 residues. In germline, CDR1 is MNHEY, CDR2 SVGAGI. Unmatched junction bases numbered 2, after V lost 4 bases and J lost 7 bases. This CDR3 is CASSSGTSGNEQFF. CDR3 DNA: TGTGCCAGCAGTTCCGGGACTAGCGGGAATGAGCAGTTCTTC.

This clonotype was seen only a few times. The rearrangement links TRBV6-5 to TRBJ1-2; no clear D gene. Germline V gives CDR1 MNHEY, CDR2 SVGAGI. Trimming cost V 2 bases and J 4 bases, with 17 bases left between them. This CDR3 has 16 amino acids. The CDR3 sequence is CASSYRLTGGGYGYTF. The CDR3 coding sequence is TGTGCCAGCAGTTACAGACTAACGGGTGGCGGCTATGGCTACACCTTC.

The rearrangement joins TRBV7-3 to TRBJ2-1, with D perhaps TRBD1 or TRBD2 (5 bases each). Looked up from germline, CDR1 is SGHTA and CDR2 is FQGTGA. Trimming stripped 5 bases from V and 4 bases from J, with 15 bases between. This CDR3 has 15 residues. The CDR3 DNA follows: TGTGCCAGCAGCCCGCAGGGAGAACTGTACAATGAGCAGTTCTTC. It yields the protein CASSPQGELYNEQFF.

The genes are TRBV6-6 and TRBJ2-7; D is unclear. The CDR3 sequence is 16 residues long. CDR1 is MNHNY, CDR2 SVGAGI, per germline (reference sequence). Trimming cost V 5 bases and J 9 bases, with 26 bases left between them. DNA for the CDR3: TGTGCCAGCAGTGCAGCGACCGCCAGCTCTAGAACTCGGCAGTACTTC. Protein: CASSAATASSRTRQYF.

This clonotype was counted once. The CDR3 nucleotides read TGCAGTGCTACCAACCCTTTACAGGGGAATGAGCAGTTCTTC. Encoded protein: CSATNPLQGNEQFF. The chain couples TRBV20-1 to TRBJ2-1, with 7 bases aligning to TRBD1. This CDR3 spans 14 amino acids. The V gene's germline CDR1 is DFQATT and CDR2 SNEGSKA (reference sequence). The V gene end was trimmed by 4 bases and the J gene end by 7 bases; junction bases not matched to a gene: 10.